This T cell receptor (beta chain) was retrieved from a study of cytomegalovirus exposure and HLA in healthy donors. Overall study: Researchers found that approximately 80% of 350 to 500 genotyped donors fell within the Caucasian-associated ancestry cluster. Overall study findings and caveats: Later analysis associated a missense DCLRE1C variant with TCR beta V- and J-gene trimming. TCR beta V segments were, for the most part, productive about 87% or about 30% of the time in an earlier analysis.

In the PCR, 60 Vbeta and 13 Jbeta primers were used. Only in-frame clones appear in the TCRdb table, and some are missing; sequencing was by immunoSEQ multiplex PCR. The sample shows under 200,000 clones, approximately 59% of them seen only once. For this clone: The antigen is not known.

V lost 1 base to trimming and J lost 4 bases; unmatched junction nucleotides: 6. The CDR3 extends over 16 amino acids. In germline, CDR1 is SSHAT, CDR2 FNYEAQ (reference sequence). The gene calls are TRBV7-7 and TRBJ2-1; 8 bases agree with TRBD2. The receptor was derived from a man aged 40-50 years in good health and CMV-seronegative. Sequencing was done on a sample of PBMCs. In DNA form, the CDR3 reads TGTGCCAGCAGCTTAGGGGCGGGGGGCGTTTACAATGAGCAGTTCTTC. Translating gives CASSLGAGGVYNEQFF.